Below are 10 T cell receptor beta chains sequenced from a single sample in a study of blood T cell repertoires in COVID-19. The repertoire was sequenced with immunoSEQ multiplex PCR; TCRdb's copy has only in-frame clones and lacks some. The sample lists about 160,000 clones; about 87% were seen once. Sequences were obtained from peripheral blood. Source of these receptors: a woman in her 70s with COVID-19, enrolled during active disease.

This chain uses TRBV19 with TRBJ2-1; possibly TRBD2 for D (6 bases). V was clipped by 5 bases and J by 9 bases, with 14 bases between them. This CDR3 has 13 residues. Germline V CDR1 and CDR2: LNHDA, SQIVND (reference sequence). CDR3 in amino acids: CASSRERFTEQFF. CDR3 DNA sequence: TGTGCCAGTAGTCGGGAGCGGTTTACTGAGCAGTTCTTC.

DNA of the CDR3: TGTGCCAGCAGTGAGAGACAGGGCAGTGGCTACACCTTC. The encoded protein is CASSERQGSGYTF. V usage is TRBV6-1 and J usage is TRBJ1-2, with 7 bases that match TRBD1. V lost 3 bases and J lost 7; bases outside the gene matches: 5. The CDR3 has 13 residues. Germline V gene lookup returns CDR1 MNHNS and CDR2 SASEGT.

V gene TRBV4-2 combines with J gene TRBJ2-5; possible D gene TRBD1, 5 bases. Germline lookup yields CDR1 LGHNA and CDR2 YNFKEQ. Trimming took off 1 base at V and 5 bases at J, with 8 bases between the two ends. The CDR3 sequence is 13 residues long. In DNA form, the CDR3 reads TGTGCCAGCAGCCAAGGGGGCCGGGAGACCCAGTACTTC. It yields the protein CASSQGGRETQYF.

This clone has only one observation. The chain joins TRBV28 to TRBJ1-4; 7 bases agree with TRBD1. This CDR3 spans 13 amino acids. V lost 5 bases, J lost 14 bases, and 11 bases stayed unmatched. Germline CDR1 MDHEN, CDR2 SYDVKM. CDR3 sequence (DNA): TGTGCCAGCAGTAATTCGAAACAGGGGCGGCTGTTTTTT. Amino acids: CASSNSKQGRLFF.

The CDR3 protein is CASRGFGTGNEKLFF. As DNA, the CDR3 is TGTGCCAGCAGGGGTTTCGGGACAGGGAATGAAAAACTGTTTTTT. The chain links TRBV6-5 to TRBJ1-4, with 9 bases identical to TRBD1. This CDR3 region has 15 residues. V was pared by 6 bases and J by 5 bases, with 7 bases of the junction left unmatched. Germline values: CDR1 MNHEY, CDR2 SVGAGI.

This clone has only a few counts. This specimen includes other DNA sequences encoding the same CDR3. The chain carries TRBV5-1 and TRBJ1-3; D gene ambiguous. Germline V gene sequence: CDR1 SGHRS, CDR2 YFSETQ. This CDR3 spans 15 amino acids. Trimming pared 0 bases from V and 4 bases from J, leaving 11 bases between. The CDR3 region has the DNA TGCGCCAGCAGCTTGGATGGGCTCACCGGAAACACCATATATTTT. This codes for CASSLDGLTGNTIYF.

V is TRBV30 and J is TRBJ2-5; weak D call: TRBD2 (6 bases). The CDR3 contains 11 residues. Trimming removed 5 bases from V and 8 bases from J, with 12 bases in between. Germline-derived CDR1 and CDR2 are GTSNPN and SVGIG (reference sequence). In DNA, the CDR3 is TGTGCCTGGGCACTCGGGGGAACCCAGTACTTC. It yields the protein CAWALGGTQYF. Drawing the rest from reference TRBV30 and TRBJ2-5, the complete variable domain is SQTIHQWPATLVQPVGSPLSLECTVEGTSNPNLYWYRQAAGRGLQLLFYSVGIGQISSEVPQNLSASRPQDRQFILSSKKLLLSDSGFYLCAWALGGTQYFGPGTRLLVL.

This chain uses TRBV5-5 with TRBJ2-1, with TRBD2 matching over 12 bases. Germline V gene data show CDR1 as SGHKS and CDR2 as YYEKEE (reference sequence). The CDR3 extends over 18 amino acids. V gave up 4 bases and J gave up 0 bases; unmatched junction bases: 8. CDR3 nucleotide sequence: TGTGCCAGCAGCCTACGGACTAGCGGGGCCTCCTCCTACAATGAGCAGTTCTTC. This gives the protein CASSLRTSGASSYNEQFF.

This chain links TRBV3-1 (or the pseudogene TRBV3-2) with TRBJ2-7; 9 nucleotides match TRBD1. Trimming took 2 bases from V and 4 from J; bases not matched to a gene: 6. Germline V CDR1 and CDR2: LGHDT, YNNKEL (reference sequence). This CDR3 has 15 residues. The CDR3 DNA reads as TGTGCCAGCAGCCAATTCACAGGGGGCGGATACGAGCAGTACTTC. This sequence encodes CASSQFTGGGYEQYF.

The genes are TRBV30 and TRBJ1-4, with D perhaps matching TRBD1 (6 bases). This CDR3 region has 14 residues. Germline V gives CDR1 GTSNPN, CDR2 SVGIG (reference sequence). Trimming took 1 base from V and 10 from J, leaving 16 bases between them. The CDR3 loop is CAWSEGGAGRKLFF. The CDR3 DNA follows: TGTGCCTGGAGTGAGGGGGGGGCTGGGCGAAAACTGTTTTTT.